The clone carrying this TCR beta chain has only a few counts. Documented time point: sample taken at primary tumor resection. Whole RNA was taken from tumor, nontumor lung or frozen PBMC; it was then sequenced unsorted. Every TCR cDNA molecule bore a unique molecular identifier. TCRdb re-derived calls from the 5' RACE reads in MiXCR, one entry per CDR3 protein. The table includes tens of thousands of distinct CDR3 sequences, under 8.5% detected once. The data stem from a study of spatial heterogeneity in lung cancer. Germline CDR1 and CDR2: SGHNT and YYREEE (reference sequence). This CDR3 has 13 residues. The V gene lost 5 bases and the J gene lost 0 bases, with 8 bases spanning the gap.

Sequencing used PBMCs, obtained at surgery. The V and J genes are TRBV5-4 and TRBJ2-5; tentatively, D is TRBD2 (6 bases). This clonotype was obtained from a male donor with early-stage non-small cell lung cancer. The CDR3 reads CASRPGDQETQYF. The CDR3 DNA sequence: TGTGCCAGCAGACCGGGAGACCAAGAGACCCAGTACTTC.